This entry lists 17 T cell receptor beta chains sequenced from one sample in a study of cytomegalovirus exposure and HLA in healthy donors. The primer mix had 60 Vbeta and 13 Jbeta primers. This table comes from immunoSEQ multiplex PCR, and its TCRdb copy is limited to in-frame clones, with some not included. The repertoire holds roughly 160,000 clones, with approximately 80% as singletons. The sequenced sample was PBMCs. All receptors come from a woman younger than 45 in good health and CMV-seronegative.

The J gene is TRBJ1-1, the V gene TRBV18; D perhaps matches TRBD1 (6 bases). V lost 3 bases to trimming and J lost 4 bases, with 12 bases between them. The CDR3 consists of 14 residues. Germline CDR1 KGHSH, CDR2 LQKENI. The CDR3 loop is CASSPSGDRTEAFF. The CDR3 DNA follows: TGTGCCAGCTCACCTTCAGGGGATCGCACTGAAGCTTTCTTT. The whole variable domain, filled in from reference TRBV18 and TRBJ1-1, reads NAGVMQNPRHLVRRRGQEARLRCSPMKGHSHVYWYRQLPEEGLKFMVYLQKENIIDESGMPKERFSAEFPKEGPSILRIQQVVRGDSAAYFCASSPSGDRTEAFFGQGTRLTVV.

The rearrangement links TRBV7-2 to TRBJ2-2, with no clear D. This CDR3 has 17 residues. V gave up 9 bases and J gave up 0 bases, with 20 bases separating them. Germline V CDR1 and CDR2: SGHTA, FQGNSA. This CDR3 is CASQSLGFSPNTGELFF. The CDR3, as DNA: TGTGCCAGTCAAAGCTTAGGTTTTAGCCCGAACACCGGGGAGCTGTTTTTT.

This clone was counted only a few times. The rearrangement joins TRBV5-1 to TRBJ1-2; the D gene is possibly TRBD1 (5 bases). There are 16 residues in the CDR3. Germline-derived CDR1 and CDR2 are SGHRS and YFSETQ. V lost 0 bases, J lost 8 bases, and 20 bases lay in between. The CDR3 bases are TGCGCCAGCAGCTTGGACCCTATCGGGGGGACTTACGGCTACACCTTC. Its protein product is CASSLDPIGGTYGYTF.

The chain links TRBV9 to TRBJ1-2; 7 bases match TRBD1. The CDR3 length is 13 residues. J was trimmed by 3 bases and V by 6 bases; bases with no gene match: 5. Germline CDR1 and CDR2: SGDLS and YYNGEE. CDR3 amino acids: CASNRQGHYGYTF. The CDR3, as DNA: TGTGCCAGCAACAGACAGGGACACTATGGCTACACCTTC.

V usage is TRBV6-1 and J usage is TRBJ1-1; the match to TRBD1 covers 7 bases. This CDR3 spans 15 amino acids. V lost 4 bases, J lost 0 bases, and 5 bases stayed unmatched. The germline gives CDR1 MNHNS, CDR2 SASEGT. CDR3 loop: CASSVWTGMNTEAFF. DNA for the CDR3: TGTGCCAGCAGTGTCTGGACAGGAATGAACACTGAAGCTTTCTTT.

This sequence joins TRBV9 and TRBJ1-2; TRBD1 matches at 9 bases. The CDR3 runs to 15 residues. Germline V gene data show CDR1 as SGDLS and CDR2 as YYNGEE. Trimming removed 4 bases from V and 5 bases from J; junction bases left unmatched: 9. CDR3 coding DNA: TGTGCCAGCAGCTACGACAGGGGGTCGGTTTATGGCTACACCTTC. Its protein is CASSYDRGSVYGYTF. Drawing the rest from reference TRBV9 and TRBJ1-2, the complete variable domain is DSGVTQTPKHLITATGQRVTLRCSPRSGDLSVYWYQQSLDQGLQFLIQYYNGEERAKGNILERFSAQQFPDLHSELNLSSLELGDSALYFCASSYDRGSVYGYTFGSGTRLTVV.

This clone has a handful of counts. V and J are TRBV2 and TRBJ2-3; 8 positions match TRBD2. V lost 5 bases and J lost 3; bases outside the gene matches: 7. Germline V gene lookup returns CDR1 SNHLY and CDR2 FYNNEI. The CDR3 length is 15 residues. CDR3 loop: CASSKGTGGTDTQYF. The CDR3 DNA reads as TGTGCCAGCAGTAAAGGGACGGGGGGGACAGATACGCAGTATTTT.

The chain recombines TRBV19 with TRBJ2-2; the match to TRBD2 covers 10 bases. The length of the CDR3 is 17 residues. Germline CDR1 is LNHDA and CDR2 is SQIVND (reference sequence). V shed 3 bases and J 0 bases; nucleotides not matched to a gene: 4. CDR3 nucleotide sequence: TGTGCCAGTAGTATGATAAGCGGGGGGGCGAACACCGGGGAGCTGTTTTTT. Translated, it gives CASSMISGGANTGELFF. The full variable domain, rest sourced from reference TRBV19 and TRBJ2-2, is DGGITQSPKYLFRKEGQNVTLSCEQNLNHDAMYWYRQDPGQGLRLIYYSQIVNDFQKGDIAEGYSVSREKKESFPLTVTSAQKNPTAFYLCASSMISGGANTGELFFGEGSRLTVL.

The chain links TRBV27 to TRBJ1-1, with 7 bases lining up with TRBD1. The V gene end was trimmed by 10 bases and the J gene end by 6 bases; junction bases not matched to a gene: 11. CDR3 length: 13 amino acids. Germline V gene lookup returns CDR1 MNHEY and CDR2 SMNVEV (reference sequence). CDR3 sequence: CATTGQTSAEAFF. The CDR3 DNA reads as TGTGCCACCACGGGACAGACGAGTGCTGAAGCTTTCTTT.

The CDR3: CASRNIQGPLNTEAFF. CDR3 nucleotides: TGTGCCAGTAGAAATATCCAGGGTCCTCTGAACACTGAAGCTTTCTTT. The chain combines TRBV19 with TRBJ1-1; D is perhaps TRBD1 (5 bases). V was pared by 6 bases and J by 0 bases, with 17 bases between. CDR1 is LNHDA, CDR2 SQIVND, per germline (reference sequence). This CDR3 region has 16 residues.

The chain links TRBV9 to TRBJ2-1, with D possibly being TRBD2 (6 bases). This CDR3 has 18 amino acids. Trimming removed 0 bases from V and 5 bases from J, with 21 bases in between. Germline CDR1 is SGDLS and CDR2 is YYNGEE. The CDR3 sequence is CASSVGPAPGTPDNEQFF. CDR3 DNA: TGTGCCAGCAGCGTAGGACCAGCCCCCGGGACTCCAGACAATGAGCAGTTCTTC.

V and J are TRBV7-6 and TRBJ2-5; 7 positions agree with TRBD2. CDR1 and CDR2 from the germline V gene are SGHVS and FNYEAQ. J was trimmed by 4 bases and V by 5 bases; bases with no gene match: 16. The CDR3 is made up of 17 amino acids. The CDR3 reads CASSQYPSGGSGETQYF. CDR3 coding DNA: TGTGCCAGCAGCCAGTACCCTTCAGGCGGGAGTGGAGAGACCCAGTACTTC.

The chain employs TRBV10-2 and TRBJ2-5; TRBD2 agrees at 14 bases. Germline assignment: CDR1 WSHSY and CDR2 SAAADI. The V segment lost 7 bases and the J segment 5 bases; nucleotides outside the gene matches: 6. This CDR3 comprises 15 residues. CDR3 nucleotides: TGCGCCAGCACGGGACTAGCGGGAGTCGGGGAGACCCAGTACTTC. Its protein product is CASTGLAGVGETQYF.

The chain couples TRBV5-1 to TRBJ2-7; TRBD2 is a possible D gene (5 bases). Trimming took off 2 bases at V and 3 bases at J, with 12 bases between the two ends. Germline assignment: CDR1 SGHRS and CDR2 YFSETQ. The CDR3 is made up of 14 amino acids. The CDR3 DNA is TGCGCCAGCAGCTTCGTGGACTCCTACTACGAGCAGTACTTC. Protein: CASSFVDSYYEQYF.

V usage is TRBV7-9 and J usage is TRBJ1-2; 8 nucleotides agree with TRBD1. V dropped 3 bases and J dropped 5; count of bases not matched to a gene: 8. Germline V gene data show CDR1 as SEHNR and CDR2 as FQNEAQ (reference sequence). The CDR3 contains 15 residues. CDR3 nucleotides: TGTGCCAGCAGCTTGAAGGACAGGGCAAGTTATGGCTACACCTTC. The encoded protein is CASSLKDRASYGYTF.

The chain uses TRBV5-1 and TRBJ2-7; 10 bases are a match to TRBD1. V gave up 5 bases and J gave up 5 bases; unmatched junction bases: 10. Germline V lookup: CDR1 SGHRS, CDR2 YFSETQ. CDR3 length equals 15 residues. This CDR3 is CASSLLRTGGNEQYF. The CDR3 nucleotides read TGCGCCAGCAGTCTGCTCCGGACAGGGGGGAACGAGCAGTACTTC.

The chain carries TRBV7-2 and TRBJ2-5, with a weak D call TRBD2 (5 bases). Trimming pared 5 bases from V and 9 bases from J, leaving 22 bases between. The CDR3 consists of 15 residues. The V gene's germline CDR1 is SGHTA and CDR2 FQGNSA. As DNA, the CDR3 is TGTGCCAGCAGCCCGCGCCGTGGCAGGCTGAGGGCCCAGTACTTC. It yields the protein CASSPRRGRLRAQYF. Full variable domain (missing parts from reference TRBV7-2 and TRBJ2-5): GAGVSQSPSNKVTEKGKDVELRCDPISGHTALYWYRQSLGQGLEFLIYFQGNSAPDKSGLPSDRFSAERTGGSVSTLTIQRTQQEDSAVYLCASSPRRGRLRAQYFGPGTRLLVL.